These 30 T cell receptor beta chains share one sample of origin, sequenced in a study of T cell changes during pregnancy in multiple sclerosis (dated by TCRdb to about 2019). Receptors were amplified or captured by the immunoSEQ multiplex PCR assay. TCRdb took this table from immuneACCESS and kept in-frame rearrangements with V and J called. Such tables lack part of the clones; where checked against another copy, unresolved V genes explain under half of the gap, and the rest is unexplained. The sample table shows about 81,000 clones, and around 93% are seen once. The biggest ten clones account for more than 1.1% of the sample. The specimen comprised peripheral blood, sampled in the third trimester of pregnancy. Source of these receptors: a female donor in good health, enrolled as a control in a pregnancy study.

The V and J genes are TRBV11-2 and TRBJ2-1, with 9 bases fitting TRBD1. The J segment lost 7 bases and the V segment lost 3 bases, leaving 7 bases of the junction unmatched. The CDR3 is 15 residues long. Germline V CDR1 and CDR2: SGHAT, FQNNGV. The CDR3 sequence: CASSFPGQGWNEQFF. The DNA of the CDR3 is TGTGCCAGCAGCTTTCCGGGACAGGGTTGGAATGAGCAGTTCTTC.

The CDR3 sequence is CASSTQTVNTEAFF. The CDR3 nucleotides read TGTGCCAGCAGCACTCAGACAGTGAACACTGAAGCTTTCTTT. The rearrangement links TRBV7-9 to TRBJ1-1; possibly TRBD1 for D (5 bases). Trimming took off 5 bases at V and 0 bases at J, with 10 bases between the two ends. This CDR3 comprises 14 residues. Germline CDR1 reads SEHNR; CDR2 reads FQNEAQ (reference sequence).

This chain links TRBV5-1 with TRBJ2-7; TRBD1 aligns across 7 bases. V dropped 5 bases and J dropped 2; count of bases not matched to a gene: 1. The CDR3 runs 12 residues. Per the germline V gene, CDR1 is SGHRS and CDR2 is YFSETQ. Written as DNA, the CDR3 is TGCGCCAGCAGTGGGACAGCCTACGAGCAGTACTTC. Encoded protein: CASSGTAYEQYF.

V gene TRBV5-1 combines with J gene TRBJ2-1; D is ambiguous. The CDR3 runs 15 residues. Germline V gene lookup returns CDR1 SGHRS and CDR2 YFSETQ. V lost 2 bases and J lost 0, with 9 bases in between. In DNA, the CDR3 is TGCGCCAGCAGCTTTACTGCGAGCTCCTACAATGAGCAGTTCTTC. Its protein product is CASSFTASSYNEQFF.

The chain uses TRBV30 and TRBJ2-3; 10 bases match TRBD2. V was clipped by 6 bases and J by 8 bases; unmatched bases: 14. The germline V gene has CDR1 GTSNPN and CDR2 SVGIG (reference sequence). This CDR3 is 15 amino acids long. The CDR3, as DNA: TGTGCCTGCGGGACTAGCGCAGGAAGTGGTGGTACGCAGTATTTT. Protein sequence: CACGTSAGSGGTQYF. The full variable domain, with the rest looked up from reference TRBV30 and TRBJ2-3, is SQTIHQWPATLVQPVGSPLSLECTVEGTSNPNLYWYRQAAGRGLQLLFYSVGIGQISSEVPQNLSASRPQDRQFILSSKKLLLSDSGFYLCACGTSAGSGGTQYFGPGTRLTVL.

V gene TRBV7-8 combines with J gene TRBJ2-3, with 13 bases fitting TRBD2. Unmatched junction bases numbered 4, after V lost 4 bases and J lost 3 bases. The CDR3 is 16 residues long. Looked up from germline, CDR1 is SGHVS and CDR2 is FQNEAQ. CDR3 DNA sequence: TGTGCCAGCAGCTCCCAACTAGCGGGAGGGACAGATACGCAGTATTTT. Translating gives CASSSQLAGGTDTQYF.

CDR3 protein: CASSHLAGETEQYF. The CDR3 nucleotides read TGTGCCAGCAGCCATCTAGCGGGAGAAACCGAGCAGTACTTC. The J gene is TRBJ2-7, the V gene TRBV7-8; 10 bases line up with TRBD2. The CDR3 length is 14 residues. Germline V gene sequence: CDR1 SGHVS, CDR2 FQNEAQ. After removal of 5 bases from V and 6 bases from J, the junction contained 7 bases not matched to a gene.

The chain couples TRBV28 to TRBJ2-5; D call uncertain. Trimming shortened V by 5 bases and J by 4 bases, and 17 bases separated the two germline ends. The germline V gene encodes CDR1 MDHEN and CDR2 SYDVKM. CDR3 length: 15 residues. CDR3 sequence (DNA): TGTGCCAGCAGTCCCCGCCCGGCGGCCCCAGAGACCCAGTACTTC. Translated: CASSPRPAAPETQYF.

This chain uses TRBV20-1 with TRBJ2-1; no definite D call. The length of the CDR3 is 11 residues. Deletions cut 1 base from V and 10 bases from J, with 8 bases between. Germline lookup yields CDR1 DFQATT and CDR2 SNEGSKA (reference sequence). CDR3 nucleotide sequence: TGCAGTGCTAGAGCTTCTAAAGAGCAGTTCTTC. The encoded protein is CSARASKEQFF.

The rearrangement links TRBV28 to TRBJ2-3, with 10 bases fitting TRBD2. The germline CDR1 and CDR2 sequences are MDHEN and SYDVKM. V was pared by 2 bases and J by 4 bases, with 9 bases of the junction left unmatched. This CDR3 is 17 amino acids long. The CDR3 nucleotides read TGTGCCAGCAGTTTAGTTGCAGCGGGAGGGTACTCAGATACGCAGTATTTT. Its translation is CASSLVAAGGYSDTQYF. Combining the CDR3 with reference TRBV28 and TRBJ2-3 gives the whole variable domain DVKVTQSSRYLVKRTGEKVFLECVQDMDHENMFWYRQDPGLGLRLIYFSYDVKMKEKGDIPEGYSVSREKKERFSLILESASTNQTSMYLCASSLVAAGGYSDTQYFGPGTRLTVL.

This clone appeared once. V usage is TRBV28 and J usage is TRBJ1-4; 7 nucleotides line up with TRBD1. Germline loops: CDR1 MDHEN, CDR2 SYDVKM. The junction had 10 bases not matched to a gene; V was cut back by 5 bases and J by 4 bases. CDR3 length: 16 amino acids. CDR3 region: CASSTGTADYNEKLFF. The CDR3 DNA reads TGTGCCAGCAGTACAGGGACAGCAGATTATAATGAAAAACTGTTTTTT.

The count of this clone is one. The V call is TRBV5-1, the J call TRBJ2-1, with 10 bases identical to TRBD2. Germline CDR1 is SGHRS and CDR2 is YFSETQ. The CDR3 is 16 amino acids. V was clipped by 4 bases and J by 2 bases; unmatched bases: 6. The CDR3 sequence: CASSTGTSATYNEQFF. CDR3 nucleotides: TGCGCCAGCAGCACTGGGACTAGCGCTACCTACAATGAGCAGTTCTTC. Filled out from reference TRBV5-1 and TRBJ2-1, the complete variable domain reads KAGVTQTPRYLIKTRGQQVTLSCSPISGHRSVSWYQQTPGQGLQFLFEYFSETQRNKGNFPGRFSGRQFSNSRSEMNVSTLELGDSALYLCASSTGTSATYNEQFFGPGTRLTVL.

Written as DNA, the CDR3 is TGTGCCAGCAGCCCTTCGAGGGCCCAAGAGACCCAGTACTTC. Translated: CASSPSRAQETQYF. The V gene is TRBV7-9, the J gene TRBJ2-5; D may be TRBD2 (5 bases). This CDR3 contains 14 residues. Germline V lookup: CDR1 SEHNR, CDR2 FQNEAQ (reference sequence). The V gene lost 5 bases and the J gene lost 1 base, with 11 bases spanning the gap.

The chain employs TRBV2 and TRBJ2-7; D perhaps matches TRBD2 (5 bases). Germline V gives CDR1 SNHLY, CDR2 FYNNEI. V lost 4 bases and J lost 3, with 19 bases in between. This CDR3 is built from 16 residues. DNA of the CDR3: TGTGCCAGCAGTGGGGTCGGGGTTAGGCCGTACTACGAGCAGTACTTC. Translating it yields CASSGVGVRPYYEQYF. Full variable domain (missing parts from reference TRBV2 and TRBJ2-7): EPEVTQTPSHQVTQMGQEVILRCVPISNHLYFYWYRQILGQKVEFLVSFYNNEISEKSEIFDDQFSVERPDGSNFTLKIRSTKLEDSAMYFCASSGVGVRPYYEQYFGPGTRLTVT.

The genes are TRBV30 and TRBJ2-4; TRBD2 is a possible D gene (7 bases). Germline lookup yields CDR1 GTSNPN and CDR2 SVGIG (reference sequence). V lost 3 bases and J lost 0, with 15 bases in between. CDR3 size: 16 residues. For the CDR3, the DNA is TGTGCCTGGAGCCAGGGGAGGGGGTTAGCCAAAAACATTCAGTACTTC. It is translated as CAWSQGRGLAKNIQYF.

The chain has TRBV19 and TRBJ2-1, with no clear D. V shed 5 bases and J shed 6 bases, with 8 bases lying between them. The CDR3 spans 12 residues. Germline assignment: CDR1 LNHDA and CDR2 SQIVND (reference sequence). The chain's CDR3 is CASSDTVNEQFF. CDR3 nucleotides: TGTGCCAGTAGTGACACGGTCAATGAGCAGTTCTTC.

The chain has TRBV18 and TRBJ2-3, with 13 bases that match TRBD2. Germline V gene lookup returns CDR1 KGHSH and CDR2 LQKENI. The CDR3 totals 15 residues. V dropped 5 bases and J dropped 2; count of bases not matched to a gene: 1. This CDR3 reads CASSGLAGATDTQYF. The DNA of the CDR3 is TGTGCCAGCTCAGGACTAGCGGGAGCCACAGATACGCAGTATTTT.

The chain recombines TRBV29-1 with TRBJ1-4; 12 positions match TRBD1. The CDR3 consists of 17 residues. The junction had 13 bases not matched to a gene; V was cut back by 6 bases and J by 5 bases. The germline gives CDR1 SQVTM, CDR2 ANQGSEA. The CDR3 DNA follows: TGCAGCGTCCCGGGACAGGGGGCCCGGGGGGGCAATGAAAAACTGTTTTTT. As protein: CSVPGQGARGGNEKLFF.

The chain carries TRBV6-5 and TRBJ1-4; perhaps TRBD1 as D (6 bases). This CDR3 comprises 14 residues. V was cut by 5 bases and J by 7 bases, with 14 bases left in between. Germline lookup yields CDR1 MNHEY and CDR2 SVGAGI. The chain's CDR3 is CASSRGGLAEKLFF. CDR3 bases: TGTGCCAGCAGTCGGGGGGGCTTGGCTGAAAAACTGTTTTTT.

This clone occurred once. The chain is built from TRBV19 and TRBJ2-3, with D perhaps matching TRBD2 (5 bases). The V end lost 6 bases, the J end lost 2 bases, and 15 bases lay between the germline ends. Per germline, CDR1 LNHDA and CDR2 SQIVND (reference sequence). The CDR3 length is 15 residues. This CDR3 reads CASRPPGLSTDTQYF. CDR3 DNA: TGTGCCAGTAGACCCCCTGGACTTTCCACAGATACGCAGTATTTT.

CDR3 sequence: CASSPGQTTYEQYF. DNA for the CDR3: TGTGCCAGCTCACCCGGACAAACCACCTACGAGCAGTACTTC. The chain uses TRBV18 and TRBJ2-7, with TRBD1 as a possible D gene (5 bases). With 3 bases removed from V and 2 bases from J, the gap between germline ends came to 11 bases. CDR1 KGHSH and CDR2 LQKENI come from the germline V gene. The CDR3 is made up of 14 amino acids.

V is TRBV27 and J is TRBJ2-7; 13 positions agree with TRBD2. Losses at the gene ends were 7 bases for V and 6 bases for J; bases not matched to a gene: 6. Germline V gene lookup returns CDR1 MNHEY and CDR2 SMNVEV (reference sequence). The CDR3 is made up of 14 amino acids. The CDR3: CASKPGLAGREQYF. The CDR3 DNA reads as TGTGCCAGCAAACCGGGACTAGCGGGACGCGAGCAGTACTTC.

This chain connects TRBV4-1 to TRBJ2-1, with 10 bases fitting TRBD2. V trimming: 0 bases; J trimming: 4 bases; junction bases outside the gene matches: 6. The germline V gene has CDR1 MGHRA and CDR2 YSYEKL. The CDR3 contains 17 residues. CDR3 nucleotide sequence: TGCGCCAGCAGCCAAGATTCCGGGACTAGCGCGTACAATGAGCAGTTCTTC. Its translation is CASSQDSGTSAYNEQFF.

The gene calls are TRBV28 and TRBJ2-5, with D hard to call. V was cut by 6 bases and J by 4 bases, with 18 bases left in between. Germline-derived CDR1 and CDR2 are MDHEN and SYDVKM. The length of the CDR3 is 15 residues. The CDR3 region is CASSLLASLGETQYF. The CDR3 DNA is TGTGCCAGCAGCCTCCTTGCGTCGCTTGGAGAGACCCAGTACTTC.

V usage is TRBV10-3 and J usage is TRBJ2-6, with D possibly matching TRBD1 (6 bases). Looked up from germline, CDR1 is ENHRY and CDR2 is SYGVKD. This CDR3 spans 17 amino acids. V lost 4 bases and J lost 0, with 13 bases in between. The CDR3 sequence is CAISAQGLNSGANVLTF. CDR3 coding DNA: TGTGCCATCAGTGCCCAGGGGCTCAACTCTGGGGCCAACGTCCTGACTTTC.

The chain employs TRBV10-1 and TRBJ1-2; 7 bases align to TRBD1. Germline CDR1 and CDR2: WNHNN and SYGVQD (reference sequence). The junction had 11 bases not matched to a gene; V was cut back by 8 bases and J by 5 bases. The CDR3 runs 14 residues. CDR3: CASVWTGTLYGYTF. The CDR3 coding sequence is TGCGCCAGCGTCTGGACAGGCACATTGTATGGCTACACCTTC.

This CDR3 is CASQAEPLSDTQYF. DNA for the CDR3: TGTGCCAGCCAAGCGGAGCCGCTATCAGATACGCAGTATTTT. The gene calls are TRBV2 and TRBJ2-3; D may be TRBD2 (5 bases). Germline V gene lookup returns CDR1 SNHLY and CDR2 FYNNEI. Trimming removed 8 bases at V and 4 bases at J, with 16 bases between. The length of the CDR3 is 14 residues.

The chain employs TRBV5-1 and TRBJ2-5, with 10 positions matching TRBD2. Germline loops: CDR1 SGHRS, CDR2 YFSETQ. Unmatched junction bases numbered 8, after V lost 4 bases and J lost 5 bases. The CDR3 extends over 15 amino acids. The CDR3: CASSVLAGALETQYF. Here the CDR3 DNA reads TGCGCCAGCAGCGTGCTAGCGGGAGCGTTGGAGACCCAGTACTTC.

The rearrangement uses TRBV2 and TRBJ1-5; D perhaps matches TRBD1 (6 bases). The CDR3 covers 14 residues. V was cut by 2 bases and J by 3 bases, with 8 bases left in between. Germline V gene lookup returns CDR1 SNHLY and CDR2 FYNNEI. DNA of the CDR3: TGTGCCAGCAGTGAATGGACAGACAATCAGCCCCAGCATTTT. Protein: CASSEWTDNQPQHF.

The chain combines TRBV6-4 with TRBJ1-5, with 9 bases identical to TRBD1. CDR3 size: 15 residues. Trimming at V came to 8 bases and at J to 1 base, leaving 6 bases not matched to a gene. The germline V gene has CDR1 MRHNA and CDR2 SNTAGT. CDR3 loop: CASWTGVRSNQPQHF. The DNA of the CDR3 is TGTGCCAGCTGGACAGGGGTCAGGAGCAATCAGCCCCAGCATTTT.